The rows below give T cell receptor beta chains drawn from one sample of a study of T cells in Graves' hyperthyroidism and ophthalmopathy. Using its own MiXCR run on the multiplex PCR reads, TCRdb lists one record per CDR3 protein. The sample has about 300,000 distinct CDR3 sequences; roughly 18% are singletons. Sequenced: blood. These receptors were collected from a man aged 50 to 60 with Graves' ophthalmopathy. The conserved cysteine and the conserved F or W are not part of the CDR3 here. The order of the fields is V gene, D gene, J gene, CDR3 protein. D genes are given only for firm matches.

>TRBV11-2|-|TRBJ2-1
ASSPQGSGDEQF
>TRBV4-1|-|TRBJ2-2
ASSQDGSATGELF
>TRBV12-3/TRBV12-4|-|TRBJ2-1
ASTLTRGDNEQF
>TRBV6-1|TRBD1|TRBJ1-1
ASRRTGGVTEAF
>TRBV15|-|TRBJ2-5
ATSSFGRQETQY
>TRBV4-2|-|TRBJ2-7
ASSPRQGKDEQY
>TRBV19|TRBD1|TRBJ2-3
ASSARPGQGTDTQY
>TRBV27|TRBD2|TRBJ2-1
ASSLWGLAAVPPPNEQF
>TRBV19|TRBD1|TRBJ1-2
ASSTETGAVYGYT
>TRBV5-8|-|TRBJ2-3
ASSLAGGARTDTQY
>TRBV6-1|TRBD1|TRBJ2-3
ASSGYLQGGGTDTQY
>TRBV2|TRBD2|TRBJ2-1
ASEEGGTSGRASYNEQF
>TRBV29-1|-|TRBJ2-7
SVVVSLSYEQY
>TRBV12-3/TRBV12-4|TRBD2|TRBJ2-5
ASSFGLALGGRQETQY
>TRBV12-3/TRBV12-4|-|TRBJ2-1
ASSVEGTLGEQF
>TRBV28|TRBD2|TRBJ2-7
ASTPSGRLYEQY
>TRBV11-2|-|TRBJ2-2
ASIATGTPTGELF
>TRBV18|TRBD1|TRBJ2-3
ASSPSPQGADTQY
>TRBV29-1|TRBD2|TRBJ2-3
SVDVAGGLKY
>TRBV14|TRBD2|TRBJ2-3
ASSQDAGVRTDTQY
>TRBV9|-|TRBJ1-1
ASSASGRGTEAF
>TRBV9|-|TRBJ2-1
ASSGREYNEQF
>TRBV10-2|-|TRBJ2-1
ASSLRQQGNEQF
>TRBV10-1|-|TRBJ2-1
ASSESKRGSYNEQF
>TRBV20-1|-|TRBJ2-3
SARLSPTTDTQY
>TRBV29-1|TRBD1|TRBJ2-1
SVEDRYSDEQF
>TRBV19|TRBD1|TRBJ1-5
ASRGTGTLLSNQPQH
>TRBV30|-|TRBJ1-1
ALGPRGTEAF